The entry that follows covers one T cell receptor (beta chain) sequence. How the authors handled the data: Reference gene primer amplification in the assay estimated nucleated cell counts. Produced via immunoSEQ multiplex PCR; TCRdb's table is partial and in-frame only. Clone size and V and J calls were adopted from that table, with D and trimming inferred from the DNA. The table records around 190,000 clones, around 75% of them present only once. Seattle-derived patients entered the study during active infection and were followed longitudinally. These data are taken from a study of blood T cell repertoires in COVID-19. Across the study: T cells, B-cell-depleted T cells, or PBMCs supplied cDNA or gDNA.

This clonotype was sampled from a middle-aged woman with COVID-19, enrolled during active disease. The material sequenced was peripheral blood.

The DNA of the CDR3 is TGTGCCAACCACAGGGCTGGGCATCAGCCCCAGCATTTT. Residues: CANHRAGHQPQHF. The V gene is TRBV24-1, the J gene TRBJ1-5; perhaps TRBD1 as D (6 bases). V was trimmed by 11 bases and J by 5 bases, leaving 15 bases between them. Germline lookup yields CDR1 KGHDR and CDR2 SFDVKD. This CDR3 comprises 13 residues.